The entry below gives a single T cell receptor beta chain sequence along with its context. Antigen specificity is unknown. This specimen belongs to a study of shared clonotypes between healthy human individuals. General study results and limits: Owing to a small donor count, the genetic and exposure-history diversity represented was limited. Though the depth was large, rarefaction showed that sorted-subset sequencing was incomplete. The sampled material consisted only of blood, and tissue repertoires are likely to differ.

This CDR3 comprises 15 residues. Germline loops: CDR1 SEHNR, CDR2 FQNEAQ (reference sequence). V dropped 3 bases and J dropped 8 bases, with 16 bases sitting between them. As processed by the authors: ImmunoSEQ junction-only sequences lacked quality scores, so their filtering differed. Libraries were prepared by immunoSEQ multiplex PCR; TCRdb keeps only in-frame clonotypes and omits some of them. The DNA was the basis for D and trimming; V, J and clone size are from that table. The sample contains 550,000 to 750,000 clones, roughly 95% of which appear only once. The naive CD8 fraction comprised CD45RO-negative cells positively selected for CCR7 and excluded terminally differentiated effector memory CD45RA+ cells.

V is TRBV7-9 and J is TRBJ1-4, with no clear D. Specimen: naive CD8+ T cells sorted from blood. The source is a woman aged 25-40 years in good health. The CDR3 region is CASSFGIQLTEKLFF. The CDR3 DNA reads TGTGCCAGCAGCTTCGGGATCCAGCTGACGGAAAAACTGTTTTTT. Full variable domain (missing parts from reference TRBV7-9 and TRBJ1-4): DTGVSQNPRHKITKRGQNVTFRCDPISEHNRLYWYRQTLGQGPEFLTYFQNEAQLEKSRLLSDRFSAERPKGSFSTLEIQRTEQGDSAMYLCASSFGIQLTEKLFFGSGTQLSVL.